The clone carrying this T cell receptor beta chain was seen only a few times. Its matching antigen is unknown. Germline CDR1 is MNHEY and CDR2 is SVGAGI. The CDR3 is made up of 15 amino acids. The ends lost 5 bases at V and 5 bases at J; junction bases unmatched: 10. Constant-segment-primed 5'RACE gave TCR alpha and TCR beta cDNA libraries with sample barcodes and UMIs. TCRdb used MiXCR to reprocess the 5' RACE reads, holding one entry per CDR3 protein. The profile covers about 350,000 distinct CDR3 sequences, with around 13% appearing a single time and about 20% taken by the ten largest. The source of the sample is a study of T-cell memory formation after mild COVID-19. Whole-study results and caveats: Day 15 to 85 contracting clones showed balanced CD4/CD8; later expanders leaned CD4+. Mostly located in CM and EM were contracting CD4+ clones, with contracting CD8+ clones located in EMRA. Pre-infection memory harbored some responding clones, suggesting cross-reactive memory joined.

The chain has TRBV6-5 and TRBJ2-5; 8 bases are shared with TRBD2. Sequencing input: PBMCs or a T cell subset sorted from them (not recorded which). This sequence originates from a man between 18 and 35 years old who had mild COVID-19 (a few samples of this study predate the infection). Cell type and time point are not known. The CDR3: CASSPRGGGGETQYF. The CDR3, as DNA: TGTGCCAGCAGTCCTCGGGGGGGCGGAGGGGAGACCCAGTACTTC.